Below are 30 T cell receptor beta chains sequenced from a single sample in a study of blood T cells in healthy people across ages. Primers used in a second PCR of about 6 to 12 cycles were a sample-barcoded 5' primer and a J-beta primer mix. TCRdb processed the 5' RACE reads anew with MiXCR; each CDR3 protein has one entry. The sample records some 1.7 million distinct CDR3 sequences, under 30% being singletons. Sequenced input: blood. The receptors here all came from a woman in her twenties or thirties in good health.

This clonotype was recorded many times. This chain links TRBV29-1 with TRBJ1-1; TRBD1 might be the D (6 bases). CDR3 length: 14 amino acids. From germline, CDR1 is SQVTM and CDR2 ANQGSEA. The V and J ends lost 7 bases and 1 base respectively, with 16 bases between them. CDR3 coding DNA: TGCAGCGCCGCGGGGGCCCAGGGGAACACTGAAGCTTTCTTT. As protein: CSAAGAQGNTEAFF.

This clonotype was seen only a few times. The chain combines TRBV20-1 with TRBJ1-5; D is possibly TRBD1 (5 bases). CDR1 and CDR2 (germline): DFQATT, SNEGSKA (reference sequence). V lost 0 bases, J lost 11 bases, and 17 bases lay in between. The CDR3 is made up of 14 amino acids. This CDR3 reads CSARETGTGGAQHF. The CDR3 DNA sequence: TGCAGTGCTAGAGAAACCGGGACCGGAGGGGCCCAGCATTTT.

The CDR3 spells CASRRGGDEDTQYF. In DNA form, the CDR3 reads TGCGCCAGCCGACGAGGCGGGGACGAAGATACGCAGTATTTT. V usage is TRBV5-1 and J usage is TRBJ2-3, with a weak D call TRBD2 (6 bases). V was pared by 7 bases and J by 5 bases, with 17 bases between. The CDR3 extends over 14 amino acids. From germline, CDR1 is SGHRS and CDR2 YFSETQ.

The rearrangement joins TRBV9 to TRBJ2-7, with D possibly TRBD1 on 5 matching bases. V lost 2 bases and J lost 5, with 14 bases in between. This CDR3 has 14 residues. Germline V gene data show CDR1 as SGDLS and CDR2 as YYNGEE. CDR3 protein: CASSVQGAVDEQYF. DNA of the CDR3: TGTGCCAGCAGCGTCCAGGGTGCCGTGGACGAGCAGTACTTC.

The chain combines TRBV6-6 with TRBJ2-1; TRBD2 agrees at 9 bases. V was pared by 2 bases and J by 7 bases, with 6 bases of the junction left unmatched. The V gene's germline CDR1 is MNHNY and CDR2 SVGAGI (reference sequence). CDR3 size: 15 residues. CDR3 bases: TGTGCCAGCAGTTACCCCGCGGGGGGGCCTAATGAGCAGTTCTTC. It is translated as CASSYPAGGPNEQFF.

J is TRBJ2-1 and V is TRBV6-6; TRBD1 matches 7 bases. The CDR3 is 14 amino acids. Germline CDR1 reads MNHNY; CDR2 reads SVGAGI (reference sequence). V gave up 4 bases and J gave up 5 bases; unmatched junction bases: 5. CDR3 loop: CASSSTGIDNEQFF. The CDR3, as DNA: TGTGCCAGCAGTTCGACAGGGATCGACAATGAGCAGTTCTTC.

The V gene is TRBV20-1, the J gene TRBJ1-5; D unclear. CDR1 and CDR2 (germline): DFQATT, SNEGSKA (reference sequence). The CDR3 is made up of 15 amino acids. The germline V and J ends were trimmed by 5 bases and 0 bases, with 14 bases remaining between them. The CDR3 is CSAGASRYSNQPQHF. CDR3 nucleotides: TGCAGTGCTGGCGCGAGCAGATATAGCAATCAGCCCCAGCATTTT.

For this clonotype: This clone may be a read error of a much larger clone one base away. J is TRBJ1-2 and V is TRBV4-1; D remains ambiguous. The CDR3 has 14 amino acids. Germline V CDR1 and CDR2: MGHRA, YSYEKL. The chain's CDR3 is CASSQALGNYGHTF. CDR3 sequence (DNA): TGCGCCAGCAGCCAAGCGTTAGGGAACTATGGCCACACCTTC.

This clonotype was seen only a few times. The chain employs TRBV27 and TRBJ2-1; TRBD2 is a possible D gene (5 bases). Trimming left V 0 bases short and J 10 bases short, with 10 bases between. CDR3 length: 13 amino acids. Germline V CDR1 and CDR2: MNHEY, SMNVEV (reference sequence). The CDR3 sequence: CASSLSGEREQFF. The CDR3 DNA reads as TGTGCCAGCAGTTTATCCGGGGAGAGGGAGCAGTTCTTC.

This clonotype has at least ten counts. In nucleotides, the CDR3 is TGTGCCAGCAGCTTAATCGGCGGAGCTACCTACGAGCAGTACTTC. This translates into CASSLIGGATYEQYF. The chain couples TRBV7-9 to TRBJ2-7, with D unresolved. The germline gives CDR1 SEHNR, CDR2 FQNEAQ (reference sequence). V lost 2 bases and J lost 2, with 13 bases in between. The CDR3 sequence is 15 residues long.

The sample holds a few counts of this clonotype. Here the CDR3 reads CSASNPGVGTHGYTF. The CDR3 nucleotides read TGCAGTGCTAGTAACCCCGGTGTAGGGACCCATGGCTACACCTTC. This chain joins TRBV20-1 and TRBJ1-2; D perhaps matches TRBD1 (5 bases). The length of the CDR3 is 15 residues. Between the trimmed V and J ends, which lost 3 bases and 6 bases, there was a span of 20 bases. CDR1 and CDR2 from the germline V gene are DFQATT and SNEGSKA (reference sequence).

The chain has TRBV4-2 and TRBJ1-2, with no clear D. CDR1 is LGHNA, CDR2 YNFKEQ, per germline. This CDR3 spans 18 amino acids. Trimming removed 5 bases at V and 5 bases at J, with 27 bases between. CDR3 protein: CASSGPDREGHHLYGYTF. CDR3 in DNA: TGTGCCAGCAGCGGTCCGGATAGGGAGGGCCACCACCTATATGGCTACACCTTC.

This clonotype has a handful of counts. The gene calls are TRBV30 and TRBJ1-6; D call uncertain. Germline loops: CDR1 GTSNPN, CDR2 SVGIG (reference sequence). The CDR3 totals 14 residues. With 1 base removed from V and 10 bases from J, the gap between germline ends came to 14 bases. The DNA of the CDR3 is TGTGCCTGGAGTGATCGAGCCCCCGGGTCACCCCTCCACTTT. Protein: CAWSDRAPGSPLHF.

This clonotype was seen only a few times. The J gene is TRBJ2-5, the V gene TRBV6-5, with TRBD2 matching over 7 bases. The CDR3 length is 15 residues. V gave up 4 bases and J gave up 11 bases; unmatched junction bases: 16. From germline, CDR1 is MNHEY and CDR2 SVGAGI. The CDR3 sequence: CASSSPGREGREQYF. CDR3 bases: TGTGCCAGCAGTTCACCGGGGCGTGAGGGGAGGGAGCAGTACTTC.

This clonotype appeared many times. The chain's CDR3 is CASSRQGWDGYTF. The CDR3 bases are TGTGCCAGCAGCCGACAGGGGTGGGATGGCTACACCTTC. The chain employs TRBV6-5 and TRBJ1-2, with TRBD1 matching over 8 bases. This CDR3 is 13 amino acids long. In germline, CDR1 is MNHEY, CDR2 SVGAGI. V lost 6 bases, J lost 6 bases, and 6 bases stayed unmatched.

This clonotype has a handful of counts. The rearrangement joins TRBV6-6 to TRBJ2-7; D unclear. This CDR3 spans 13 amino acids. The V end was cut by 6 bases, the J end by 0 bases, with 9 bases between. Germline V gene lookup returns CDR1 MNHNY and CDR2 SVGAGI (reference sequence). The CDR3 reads CASSSLLSYEQYF. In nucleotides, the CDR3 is TGTGCCAGCAGCTCCCTCCTCTCCTACGAGCAGTACTTC.

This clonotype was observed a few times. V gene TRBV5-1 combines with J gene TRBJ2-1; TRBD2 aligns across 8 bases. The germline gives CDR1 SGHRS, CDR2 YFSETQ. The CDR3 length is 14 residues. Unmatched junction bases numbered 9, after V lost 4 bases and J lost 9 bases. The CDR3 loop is CASSPRRREVEQFF. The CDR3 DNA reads TGCGCCAGCAGCCCACGCAGGCGGGAGGTTGAGCAGTTCTTC.

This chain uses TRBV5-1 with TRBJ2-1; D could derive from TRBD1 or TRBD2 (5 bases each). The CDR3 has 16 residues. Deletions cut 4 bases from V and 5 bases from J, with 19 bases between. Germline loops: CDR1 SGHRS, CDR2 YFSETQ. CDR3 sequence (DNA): TGCGCCAGCAGCAGGGTGGGAGAAAGGGGTCACAATGAGCAGTTCTTC. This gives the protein CASSRVGERGHNEQFF.

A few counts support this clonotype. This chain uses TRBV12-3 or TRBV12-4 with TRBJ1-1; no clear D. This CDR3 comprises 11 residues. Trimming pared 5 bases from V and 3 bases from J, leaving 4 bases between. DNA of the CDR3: TGTGCCAGCAGTAAGTACACTGAAGCTTTCTTT. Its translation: CASSKYTEAFF.

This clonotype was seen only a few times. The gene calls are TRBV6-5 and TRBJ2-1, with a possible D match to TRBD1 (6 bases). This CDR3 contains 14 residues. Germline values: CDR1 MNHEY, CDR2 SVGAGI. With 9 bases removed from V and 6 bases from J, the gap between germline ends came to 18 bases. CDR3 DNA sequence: TGTGCCAGGATAACAGGGTCAATCAGCAATGAGCAGTTCTTC. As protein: CARITGSISNEQFF.

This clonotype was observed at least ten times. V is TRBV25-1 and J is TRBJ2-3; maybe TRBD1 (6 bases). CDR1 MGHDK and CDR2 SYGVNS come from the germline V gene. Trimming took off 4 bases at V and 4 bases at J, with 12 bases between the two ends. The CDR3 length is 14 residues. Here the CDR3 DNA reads TGTGCCAGCAGTGTACTAGAGGGGGCAGATACGCAGTATTTT. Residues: CASSVLEGADTQYF.

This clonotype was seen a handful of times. CDR3 sequence: CSAPLSGGYSYEQYF. CDR3 nucleotides: TGCAGTGCTCCCCTTTCGGGGGGTTACTCCTACGAGCAGTACTTC. The rearrangement uses TRBV20-1 and TRBJ2-7; 7 bases are shared with TRBD2. Unmatched junction bases numbered 10, after V lost 5 bases and J lost 0 bases. CDR1 is DFQATT and CDR2 is SNEGSKA in the germline V gene (reference sequence). This CDR3 is built from 15 residues.

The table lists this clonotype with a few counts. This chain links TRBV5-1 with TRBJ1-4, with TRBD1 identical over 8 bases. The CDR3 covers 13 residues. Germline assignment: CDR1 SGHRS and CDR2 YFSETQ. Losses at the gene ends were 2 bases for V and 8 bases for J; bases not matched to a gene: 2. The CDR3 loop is CASSLDRGEKLFF. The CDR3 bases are TGCGCCAGCAGCTTAGACAGGGGCGAAAAACTGTTTTTT.

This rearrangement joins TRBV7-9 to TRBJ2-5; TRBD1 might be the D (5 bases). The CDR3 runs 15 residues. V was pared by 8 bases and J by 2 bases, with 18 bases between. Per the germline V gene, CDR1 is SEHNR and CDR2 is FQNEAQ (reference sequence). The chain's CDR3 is CASGPRQTIQETQYF. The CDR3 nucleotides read TGTGCCAGCGGCCCCCGACAGACGATTCAAGAGACCCAGTACTTC.

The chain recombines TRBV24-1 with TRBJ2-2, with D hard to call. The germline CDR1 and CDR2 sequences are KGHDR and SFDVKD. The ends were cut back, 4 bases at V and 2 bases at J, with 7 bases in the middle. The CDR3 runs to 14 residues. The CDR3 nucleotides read TGTGCCACCAGTGAATATGAAAACACCGGGGAGCTGTTTTTT. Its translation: CATSEYENTGELFF.

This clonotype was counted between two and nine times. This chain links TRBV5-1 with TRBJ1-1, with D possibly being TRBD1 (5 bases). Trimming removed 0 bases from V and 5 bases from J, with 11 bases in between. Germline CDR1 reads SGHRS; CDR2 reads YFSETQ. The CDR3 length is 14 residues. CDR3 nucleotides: TGCGCCAGCAGCTTGGTTCCAGGGAGTACTGAAGCTTTCTTT. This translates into CASSLVPGSTEAFF.

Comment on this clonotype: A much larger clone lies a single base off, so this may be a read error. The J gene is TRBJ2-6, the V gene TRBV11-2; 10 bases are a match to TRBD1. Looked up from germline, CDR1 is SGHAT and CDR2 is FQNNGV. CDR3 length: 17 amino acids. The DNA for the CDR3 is TGTGCCAGCAGCCCCAGACAGGGGGCGACAGGGGGCAACGTCCTGACTTTC. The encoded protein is CASSPRQGATGGNVLTF.

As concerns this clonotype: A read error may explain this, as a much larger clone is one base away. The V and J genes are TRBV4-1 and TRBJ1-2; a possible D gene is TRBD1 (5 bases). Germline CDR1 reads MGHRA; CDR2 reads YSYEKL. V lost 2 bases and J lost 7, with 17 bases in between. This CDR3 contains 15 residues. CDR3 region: CASSQWATEDGGYTF. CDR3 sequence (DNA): TGCGCCAGCAGCCAATGGGCGACAGAGGACGGTGGCTACACCTTC.

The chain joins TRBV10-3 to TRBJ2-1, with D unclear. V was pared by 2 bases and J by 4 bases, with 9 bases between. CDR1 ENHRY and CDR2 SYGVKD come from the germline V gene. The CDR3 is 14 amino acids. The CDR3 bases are TGTGCCATCAGTGAGCCGACCCCATACAATGAGCAGTTCTTC. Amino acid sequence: CAISEPTPYNEQFF.

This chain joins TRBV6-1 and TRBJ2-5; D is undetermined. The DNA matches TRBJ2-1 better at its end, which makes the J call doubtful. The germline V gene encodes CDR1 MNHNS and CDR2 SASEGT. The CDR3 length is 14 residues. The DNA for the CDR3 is TGTGCCAGCAAAAGGGTCAGGAACCAAGAGACCCAGTTCTTC. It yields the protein CASKRVRNQETQFF.